This section outlines one TCR beta chain sequence together with its context. These data belong to a study of Graves' ophthalmopathy and Graves' hyperthyroidism. This CDR3 is built from 15 residues. Germline-derived CDR1 and CDR2 are LNHDA and SQIVND (reference sequence). V was cut by 9 bases and J by 6 bases, with 20 bases left in between. Researchers took RNA transcripts and amplified TCR beta CDR3 regions from them. After a first-round RT-PCR with HTBI primers, a second-round multiplex PCR was run. Via MiXCR, TCRdb re-called the multiplex PCR reads, giving one row per CDR3 protein. This sample has over a million distinct CDR3 sequences, with about two fifths found just once. Only newly diagnosed hyperthyroidism patients aged 18 to 65, with under 2 months' duration, were enrolled.

The rearrangement uses TRBV19 and TRBJ2-2; maybe TRBD2 (6 bases). The TCR comes from an adult man with Graves' hyperthyroidism. Sequenced: peripheral blood or thyroid tissue (not recorded which). As DNA, the CDR3 is TGTGCCAGCCGGGACTTTGCCCTTGCCGCCGGGGAGCTGTTTTTT. Encoded protein: CASRDFALAAGELFF.